The clone carrying this T cell receptor beta chain appeared once. No antigen is known for it. One end of the junction is discordant with germline, which a read error may explain. The source of the sample is a study of T cells in narcolepsy. Study-wide background: Donors had narcolepsy type 1 or type 2, or were healthy controls.

The germline gives CDR1 SGHTA, CDR2 FQGNSA. This CDR3 spans 13 amino acids. Using immunoSEQ multiplex PCR, the repertoire was profiled, and TCRdb retains in-frame clones only, with some absent. The sample holds around 30,000 clones; about nine tenths are singletons and the top ten take around 1.2%. Notes on the study in general: No autoreactive T cell clone sequences appeared in some memory CD4+ repertoires. Same-patient CSF and blood CD4+ T cell clonotypes included HCRT-specific and TRIB2-specific autoreactive ones. Reportedly, autoreactive clonotypes were serially detected in patients' blood but not controls'.

The sequence derives from a human donor with narcolepsy. The sample taken for sequencing was CD45RA- memory CD4+ T cells from PBMCs. This rearrangement joins TRBV7-2 to TRBJ2-7, with 8 nucleotides matching TRBD2. Here the CDR3 reads CASSIAGTYEQYF. Here the CDR3 DNA reads TGTGCCAGCAGCATAGCGGGAACCTACGAGCAGTACTTC.